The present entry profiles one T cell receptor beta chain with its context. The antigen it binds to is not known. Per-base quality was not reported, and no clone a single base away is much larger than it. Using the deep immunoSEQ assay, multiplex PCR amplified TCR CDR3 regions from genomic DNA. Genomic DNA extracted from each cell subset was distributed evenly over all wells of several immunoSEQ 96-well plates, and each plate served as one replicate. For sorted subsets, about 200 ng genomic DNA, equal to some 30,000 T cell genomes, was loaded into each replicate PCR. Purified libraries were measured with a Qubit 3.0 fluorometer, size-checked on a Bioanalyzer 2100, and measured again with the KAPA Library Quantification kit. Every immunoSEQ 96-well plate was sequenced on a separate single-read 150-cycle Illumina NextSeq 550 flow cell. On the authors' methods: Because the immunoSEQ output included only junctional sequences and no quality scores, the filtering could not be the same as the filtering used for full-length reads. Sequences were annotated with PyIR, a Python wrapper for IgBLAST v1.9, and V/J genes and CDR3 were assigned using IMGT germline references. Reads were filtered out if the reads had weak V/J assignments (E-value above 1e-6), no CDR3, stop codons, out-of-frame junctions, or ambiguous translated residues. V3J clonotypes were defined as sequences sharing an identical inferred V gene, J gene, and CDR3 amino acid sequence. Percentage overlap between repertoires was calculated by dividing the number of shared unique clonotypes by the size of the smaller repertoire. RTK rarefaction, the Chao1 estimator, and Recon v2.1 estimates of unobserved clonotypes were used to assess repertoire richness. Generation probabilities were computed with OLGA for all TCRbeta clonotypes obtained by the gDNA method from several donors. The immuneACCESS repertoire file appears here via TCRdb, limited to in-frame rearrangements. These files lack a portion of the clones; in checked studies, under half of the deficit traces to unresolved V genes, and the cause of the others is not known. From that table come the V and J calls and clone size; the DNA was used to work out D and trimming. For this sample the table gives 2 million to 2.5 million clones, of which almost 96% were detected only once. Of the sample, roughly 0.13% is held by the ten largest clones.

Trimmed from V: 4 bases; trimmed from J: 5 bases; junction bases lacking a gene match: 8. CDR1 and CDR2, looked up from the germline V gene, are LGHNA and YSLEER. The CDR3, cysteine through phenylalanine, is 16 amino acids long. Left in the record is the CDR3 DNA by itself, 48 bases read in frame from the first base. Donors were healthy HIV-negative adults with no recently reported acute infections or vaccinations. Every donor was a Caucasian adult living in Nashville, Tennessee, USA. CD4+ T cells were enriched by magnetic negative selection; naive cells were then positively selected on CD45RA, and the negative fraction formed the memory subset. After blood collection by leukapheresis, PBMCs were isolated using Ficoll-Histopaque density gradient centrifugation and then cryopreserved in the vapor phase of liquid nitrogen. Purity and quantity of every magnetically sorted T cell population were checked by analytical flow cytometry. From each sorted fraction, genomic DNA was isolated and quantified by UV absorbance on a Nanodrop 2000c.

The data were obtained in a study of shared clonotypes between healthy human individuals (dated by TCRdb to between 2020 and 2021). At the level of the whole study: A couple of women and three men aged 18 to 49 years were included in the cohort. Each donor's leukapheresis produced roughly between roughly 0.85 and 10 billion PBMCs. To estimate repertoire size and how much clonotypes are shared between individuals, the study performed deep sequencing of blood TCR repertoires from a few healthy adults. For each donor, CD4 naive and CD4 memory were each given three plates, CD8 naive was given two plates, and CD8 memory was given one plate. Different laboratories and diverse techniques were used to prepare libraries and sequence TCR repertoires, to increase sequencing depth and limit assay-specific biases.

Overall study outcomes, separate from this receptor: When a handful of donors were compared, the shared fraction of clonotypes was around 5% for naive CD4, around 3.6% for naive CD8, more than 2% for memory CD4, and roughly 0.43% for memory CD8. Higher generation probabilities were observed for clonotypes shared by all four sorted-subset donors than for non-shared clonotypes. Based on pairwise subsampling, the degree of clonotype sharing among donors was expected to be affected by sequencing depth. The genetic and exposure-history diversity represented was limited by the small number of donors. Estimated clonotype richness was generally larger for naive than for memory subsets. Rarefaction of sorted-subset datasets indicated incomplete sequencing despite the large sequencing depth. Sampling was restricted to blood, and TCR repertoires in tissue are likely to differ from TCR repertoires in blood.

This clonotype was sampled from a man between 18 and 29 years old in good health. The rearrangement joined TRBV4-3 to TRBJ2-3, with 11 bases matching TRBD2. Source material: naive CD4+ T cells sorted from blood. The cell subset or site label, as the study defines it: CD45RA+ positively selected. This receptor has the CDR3 CASSPLAGGPLDTQYF. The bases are TGCGCCAGCAGCCCGTTAGCGGGAGGGCCGTTAGATACGCAGTATTTT.